This TCR beta chain was sequenced for a study of blood T cell repertoires in COVID-19. Study-wide background: Italy, Spain and the United States were the sources of the convalescent and acute COVID-19 samples. Nucleic acid was either cDNA or gDNA, and it came from T cells, B-cell-depleted T cells, or PBMCs.

Original processing methods: Amplifying reference gene primers gave estimates of nucleated cell counts. Method: immunoSEQ multiplex PCR; TCRdb's copy keeps in-frame clones and lacks some. V and J calls and clone size follow that table, whereas D and trimming were derived from the DNA. The sample holds over 100,000 clones, about 91% seen once. V gave up 1 base and J gave up 4 bases, with 13 bases separating them. Germline V gives CDR1 LGHNA, CDR2 YSLEER. The CDR3 loop spans 15 amino acids. This sequence originates from a human donor in a cohort sampled during active COVID-19. V is TRBV4-3 and J is TRBJ1-2; no clear D gene. The sample was peripheral blood. In nucleotides, the CDR3 is TGCGCCAGCAGCCAAGCGGGAGGCCCCTCCTATGGCTACACCTTC. Its translation: CASSQAGGPSYGYTF.